Below are 6 T cell receptor beta chains sequenced from a single sample in a study of blood T cell repertoires in COVID-19 (dated by TCRdb to 2019 to 2021). Preparation of the library involved the immunoSEQ multiplex PCR assay. TCRdb limited this immuneACCESS table to in-frame rearrangements with V and J called. A share of clones is missing; checked studies link under half to unresolved V genes, and the rest is unexplained. In this sample the table shows nearly 110,000 clones, 71% of which occur a single time. Of the sample, less than 1% is held by the ten largest clones. Source material: peripheral blood. These receptors were obtained from a human donor with acute or convalescent COVID-19. The donor label of this sample is uncertain.

The rearrangement joins TRBV10-2 to TRBJ2-3; 9 bases align to TRBD2. V lost 6 bases and J lost 0; bases outside the gene matches: 4. This CDR3 is built from 15 residues. The germline V gene has CDR1 WSHSY and CDR2 SAAADI. The CDR3, as DNA: TGCGCCAGCAGGGAGACTAGCGGAAGCACAGATACGCAGTATTTT. Residues: CASRETSGSTDTQYF.

The chain carries TRBV27 and TRBJ1-5; possible D gene TRBD1, 6 bases. This CDR3 has 14 amino acids. The V end was cut by 4 bases, the J end by 3 bases, with 10 bases between. CDR1 is MNHEY, CDR2 SMNVEV, per germline (reference sequence). The CDR3 DNA reads as TGTGCCAGCAGTTCACGACAGGTCAATCAGCCCCAGCATTTT. Translated, it gives CASSSRQVNQPQHF.

This clone has just one count. The chain joins TRBV6-6 to TRBJ1-1, with 7 bases aligning to TRBD1. The CDR3 loop spans 13 amino acids. V was clipped by 7 bases and J by 5 bases; unmatched bases: 7. Germline CDR1 and CDR2: MNHNY and SVGAGI (reference sequence). The DNA for the CDR3 is TGTGCCAGCAAACACGAACAGGGGACTGAAGCTTTCTTT. It specifies CASKHEQGTEAFF.

This chain connects TRBV19 to TRBJ1-4, with D possibly TRBD1 on 5 matching bases. The germline V and J ends were trimmed by 4 bases and 4 bases, with 16 bases remaining between them. This CDR3 comprises 16 residues. Germline assignment: CDR1 LNHDA and CDR2 SQIVND (reference sequence). CDR3 nucleotides: TGTGCCAGTAGTACCAGATTGCAGGGAAGTAATGAAAAACTGTTTTTT. It yields the protein CASSTRLQGSNEKLFF. Variable domain in full (rest from reference TRBV19 and TRBJ1-4): DGGITQSPKYLFRKEGQNVTLSCEQNLNHDAMYWYRQDPGQGLRLIYYSQIVNDFQKGDIAEGYSVSREKKESFPLTVTSAQKNPTAFYLCASSTRLQGSNEKLFFGSGTQLSVL.

The chain uses TRBV2 and TRBJ1-2; 9 bases line up with TRBD1. Germline values: CDR1 SNHLY, CDR2 FYNNEI. The junction had 13 bases not matched to a gene; V was cut back by 6 bases and J by 2 bases. There are 17 residues in the CDR3. The CDR3 DNA reads TGTGCCAGCAGAACAAACCCCTCAGGACAGGGGAACTATGGCTACACCTTC. It is translated as CASRTNPSGQGNYGYTF.

This chain connects TRBV9 to TRBJ1-2, with 7 bases aligning to TRBD1. Germline V CDR1 and CDR2: SGDLS, YYNGEE. The trim removed 7 bases at V and 6 bases at J, leaving 18 bases unmatched. CDR3 length: 16 amino acids. The CDR3 here is CASSVAVWGRGDGYTF. The CDR3, as DNA: TGTGCCAGCTCCGTAGCCGTCTGGGGCAGGGGGGATGGCTACACCTTC.